These 22 T cell receptor beta chains were sequenced from one sample in a study of shared clonotypes between healthy human individuals. Data came from immunoSEQ multiplex PCR; TCRdb stores just in-frame clones and leaves some out. Of some 2.3 million clones in the sample, approximately 93% were seen once. The specimen was naive CD4+ T cells from PBMCs. Stated subset: CD45RA+ positively selected. These receptors were taken from a young man in good health. Some clones in this sample may be carry-over from other donors' samples.

The chain combines TRBV5-6 with TRBJ2-1, with D uncertain. V was pared by 1 base and J by 9 bases, with 5 bases between. Germline V lookup: CDR1 SGHDT, CDR2 YYEEEE. CDR3 length: 11 amino acids. The DNA of the CDR3 is TGTGCCAGCAGCTTGTTTAGTGAGCAGTTCTTC. It encodes CASSLFSEQFF.

The chain joins TRBV28 to TRBJ2-7, with D perhaps assigned TRBD1 or TRBD2 (5 bases each). Looked up from germline, CDR1 is MDHEN and CDR2 is SYDVKM. With 6 bases removed from V and 1 base from J, the gap between germline ends came to 19 bases. The CDR3 runs 16 residues. The CDR3 DNA sequence: TGTGCCAGCAGATCTTCCCGGGACGCAAGTTCCTACGAGCAGTACTTC. It specifies CASRSSRDASSYEQYF.

This rearrangement joins TRBV7-2 to TRBJ1-3, with D unresolved. This CDR3 region has 15 residues. CDR1 is SGHTA and CDR2 is FQGNSA in the germline V gene. The V and J ends lost 1 base and 0 bases respectively, with 7 bases between them. CDR3 residues: CASSLGSLSGNTIYF. CDR3 coding DNA: TGTGCCAGCAGCTTAGGTTCGCTCTCTGGAAACACCATATATTTT.

CDR3 loop: CASSWRTIGTEAFF. In DNA form, the CDR3 reads TGTGCCAGCAGCTGGAGGACAATCGGCACTGAAGCTTTCTTT. This sequence joins TRBV5-8 and TRBJ1-1; perhaps TRBD1 as D (5 bases). Trimming took off 3 bases at V and 4 bases at J, with 13 bases between the two ends. The germline V gene encodes CDR1 SGHTS and CDR2 YDEGEE. This CDR3 spans 14 amino acids.

The rearrangement uses TRBV14 and TRBJ2-2; D possibly uses TRBD1 or TRBD2 (5 bases each). The CDR3 sequence is 20 residues long. The V gene's germline CDR1 is SGHDN and CDR2 FVKESK. Trimming stripped 6 bases from V and 3 bases from J, with 29 bases between. CDR3 residues: CASSLNLGPRVARYTGELFF. The DNA for the CDR3 is TGTGCCAGCAGTCTTAACCTGGGACCGAGGGTTGCTCGATACACCGGGGAGCTGTTTTTT.

This chain links TRBV14 with TRBJ2-7, with D uncertain. The germline gives CDR1 SGHDN, CDR2 FVKESK. The CDR3 is made up of 15 amino acids. V lost 4 bases and J lost 7, with 20 bases in between. The CDR3 sequence is CASSPLGDSSLEQYF. CDR3 nucleotide sequence: TGTGCCAGCAGCCCCTTGGGTGACTCCTCCTTGGAGCAGTACTTC.

On this clone: Other DNA sequences of this sample code for an identical CDR3. The V and J genes are TRBV5-8 and TRBJ1-5; 7 bases are shared with TRBD1. V shed 2 bases, J shed 4 bases, and the junction held 0 bases outside the gene matches. This CDR3 comprises 13 residues. Germline loops: CDR1 SGHTS, CDR2 YDEGEE. The DNA for the CDR3 is TGTGCCAGCAGCTTACAGGGGAATCAGCCCCAGCATTTT. Protein: CASSLQGNQPQHF.

This clone has just one count. The rearrangement uses TRBV7-2 and TRBJ2-7; TRBD2 matches 13 bases. Per the germline V gene, CDR1 is SGHTA and CDR2 is FQGNSA. Trimming cost V 5 bases and J 2 bases; bases outside gene matches: 9. The CDR3 is 17 amino acids. CDR3 bases: TGTGCCAGCAGCGCGCGACTAGCGGGAGGACGACCCTACGAGCAGTACTTC. Its translation is CASSARLAGGRPYEQYF.

The V gene is TRBV30, the J gene TRBJ1-2; D gene uncertain. V was cut by 2 bases and J by 7 bases, with 14 bases left in between. Germline V gene data show CDR1 as GTSNPN and CDR2 as SVGIG (reference sequence). The CDR3 runs 13 residues. The CDR3 sequence is CAWSRRIDFGYTF. CDR3 nucleotide sequence: TGTGCCTGGAGTCGGCGGATAGACTTTGGCTACACCTTC.

The chain employs TRBV7-7 and TRBJ2-5, with 9 bases identical to TRBD1. Germline V gene lookup returns CDR1 SSHAT and CDR2 FNYEAQ (reference sequence). After removal of 5 bases from V and 5 bases from J, the junction contained 12 bases not matched to a gene. This CDR3 has 16 amino acids. CDR3 nucleotides: TGTGCCAGCAGCCCCACCCGGGACAGGGTACAGGAGACCCAGTACTTC. Amino acid sequence: CASSPTRDRVQETQYF.

CDR3 sequence reads: CASSWTSGSYEQYF. The DNA of the CDR3 is TGTGCCAGCAGCTGGACTAGCGGGTCCTACGAGCAGTACTTC. The chain combines TRBV7-8 with TRBJ2-5, with 11 bases aligning to TRBD2. The last part of the DNA fits TRBJ2-7 better; the J call may be wrong. The length of the CDR3 is 14 residues. CDR1 and CDR2 (germline): SGHVS, FQNEAQ.

The chain employs TRBV6-1 and TRBJ2-7, with 8 bases matching TRBD1. V shed 6 bases, J shed 3 bases, and the junction held 4 bases outside the gene matches. This CDR3 spans 13 amino acids. Germline V gene data show CDR1 as MNHNS and CDR2 as SASEGT. The CDR3 loop reads CASSRTGNYEQYF. The CDR3 DNA follows: TGTGCCAGCAGCCGGACAGGGAACTACGAGCAGTACTTC.

V is TRBV27 and J is TRBJ2-1, with 8 bases aligning to TRBD1. Germline lookup yields CDR1 MNHEY and CDR2 SMNVEV (reference sequence). The CDR3 length is 15 residues. The ends lost 1 base at V and 9 bases at J; junction bases unmatched: 8. The CDR3 spells CASSLWQGALGEQFF. The CDR3 DNA reads TGTGCCAGCAGTTTATGGCAGGGGGCGCTGGGTGAGCAGTTCTTC.

The chain has TRBV5-6 and TRBJ2-7, with D possibly being TRBD1 or TRBD2 (5 bases each). The CDR3 has 12 amino acids. CDR1 SGHDT and CDR2 YYEEEE come from the germline V gene. The V end lost 4 bases, the J end lost 6 bases, and 11 bases lay between the germline ends. CDR3 in amino acids: CASSPGRGEQYF. The CDR3 DNA sequence: TGTGCCAGCAGCCCGGGACGAGGCGAGCAGTACTTC.

As concerns this clone: Other nucleotide sequences from this sample produce the same CDR3. V and J are TRBV5-1 and TRBJ2-7; D uncertain. This CDR3 region has 13 residues. Trimming removed 0 bases at V and 3 bases at J, with 7 bases between. Per the germline V gene, CDR1 is SGHRS and CDR2 is YFSETQ. This chain's CDR3 is CASSLDNSYEQYF. The DNA for the CDR3 is TGCGCCAGCAGCTTGGATAACAGCTACGAGCAGTACTTC.

This chain connects TRBV25-1 to TRBJ1-2; tentatively, D is TRBD1 (6 bases). Trimming shortened V by 2 bases and J by 5 bases, and 9 bases separated the two germline ends. The CDR3 is made up of 13 amino acids. Germline lookup yields CDR1 MGHDK and CDR2 SYGVNS. In DNA, the CDR3 is TGTGCCAGCAGTGAACAGGGGCTGTATGGCTACACCTTC. Translation gives CASSEQGLYGYTF.

This chain links TRBV9 with TRBJ2-3; TRBD2 matches at 12 bases. Germline CDR1 is SGDLS and CDR2 is YYNGEE. Trimming removed 4 bases from V and 4 bases from J; junction bases left unmatched: 7. The CDR3 sequence is 16 residues long. This CDR3 reads CASSTGLAGFADTQYF. CDR3 DNA: TGTGCCAGCAGCACCGGACTAGCGGGATTTGCAGATACGCAGTATTTT.

The chain has TRBV5-1 and TRBJ2-1; weak D call: TRBD1 (6 bases). CDR1 and CDR2 (germline): SGHRS, YFSETQ. V dropped 4 bases and J dropped 4 bases, with 18 bases sitting between them. CDR3 size: 16 residues. CDR3 residues: CASSGMGATLYNEQFF. CDR3 bases: TGCGCCAGCAGCGGGATGGGGGCAACACTATACAATGAGCAGTTCTTC.

V gene TRBV19 combines with J gene TRBJ2-7; TRBD1 matches 7 bases. From germline, CDR1 is LNHDA and CDR2 SQIVND (reference sequence). V was pared by 3 bases and J by 2 bases, with 4 bases of the junction left unmatched. This CDR3 has 14 amino acids. The CDR3 here is CASSMTGRPYEQYF. In nucleotides, the CDR3 is TGTGCCAGTAGTATGACAGGGCGGCCCTACGAGCAGTACTTC.

V is TRBV7-3 and J is TRBJ1-1; D not certain. This CDR3 is 16 amino acids long. Trimming cost V 2 bases and J 0 bases, with 13 bases left between them. Germline-derived CDR1 and CDR2 are SGHTA and FQGTGA. The CDR3 bases are TGTGCCAGCAGCTTACTCGGCGAAAGGTTGAACACTGAAGCTTTCTTT. As protein: CASSLLGERLNTEAFF.

Remarks on this clone: This sample includes further DNA sequences coding for the same CDR3. The V gene is TRBV11-3, the J gene TRBJ2-7; D gene unclear. Trimming took off 1 base at V and 2 bases at J, with 6 bases between the two ends. Germline lookup yields CDR1 SGHNT and CDR2 YENEEA. This CDR3 region has 13 residues. CDR3 loop: CASSLGVAYEQYF. The CDR3 DNA reads as TGTGCCAGCAGCTTAGGCGTGGCCTACGAGCAGTACTTC. Using reference TRBV11-3 and TRBJ2-7 for the parts outside the CDR3, the full variable domain is EAGVVQSPRYKIIEKKQPVAFWCNPISGHNTLYWYLQNLGQGPELLIRYENEEAVDDSQLPKDRFSAERLKGVDSTLKIQPAELGDSAVYLCASSLGVAYEQYFGPGTRLTVT.

This clone was counted once. The sample has other DNA sequences that encode this CDR3 too. This chain connects TRBV19 to TRBJ1-5; D is undetermined. Per the germline V gene, CDR1 is LNHDA and CDR2 is SQIVND (reference sequence). V was cut by 5 bases and J by 2 bases, with 7 bases left in between. The CDR3 length is 13 residues. For the CDR3, the DNA is TGTGCCAGTAGTTGGGCAGGCAATCAGCCCCAGCATTTT. Translation gives CASSWAGNQPQHF. Full variable domain (outside the CDR3, taken from reference TRBV19 and TRBJ1-5): DGGITQSPKYLFRKEGQNVTLSCEQNLNHDAMYWYRQDPGQGLRLIYYSQIVNDFQKGDIAEGYSVSREKKESFPLTVTSAQKNPTAFYLCASSWAGNQPQHFGDGTRLSIL.